This TCR beta chain was profiled in a study of breast tumors, draining lymph nodes, adjacent tissues. TCRdb reanalysed the multiplex PCR reads using MiXCR and keeps one entry per CDR3 protein. The data hold about 89,000 distinct CDR3 sequences, with over 25% observed a single time. This clonotype was counted ten times or more. Axillary draining lymph nodes of breast cancer patients supplied the node samples. The CDR3 runs 13 residues. Germline CDR1 and CDR2: SGDLS and YYNGEE. V gave up 3 bases and J gave up 3 bases; unmatched junction bases: 0. Sequenced: axillary lymph node tissue. This clonotype was obtained from a female donor with breast cancer. Some clones in this sample may be carry-over from other donors' samples. The chain links TRBV9 to TRBJ2-7; TRBD1 agrees at 10 bases. The CDR3 spells CASSGTGGYEQYF. In DNA, the CDR3 is TGTGCCAGCAGCGGGACAGGGGGCTACGAGCAGTACTTC.